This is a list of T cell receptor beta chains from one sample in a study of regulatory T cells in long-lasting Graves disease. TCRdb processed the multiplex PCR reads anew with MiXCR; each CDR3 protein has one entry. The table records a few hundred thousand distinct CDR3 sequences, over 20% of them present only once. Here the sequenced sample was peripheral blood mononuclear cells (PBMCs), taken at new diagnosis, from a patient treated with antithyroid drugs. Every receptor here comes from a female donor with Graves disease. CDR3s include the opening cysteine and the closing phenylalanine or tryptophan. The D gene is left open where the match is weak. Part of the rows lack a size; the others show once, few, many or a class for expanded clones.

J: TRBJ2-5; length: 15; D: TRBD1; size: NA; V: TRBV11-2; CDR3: CASSYTGTGHLTQYF; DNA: TGTGCCAGCAGTTACACCGGGACAGGGCACCTGACCCAGTACTTC
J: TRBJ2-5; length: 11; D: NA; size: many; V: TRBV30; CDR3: CAWSVGETQYF; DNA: TGTGCCTGGAGTGTAGGAGAGACCCAGTACTTC
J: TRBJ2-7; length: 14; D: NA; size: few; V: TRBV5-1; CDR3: CASSGGDLSYEQYF; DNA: TGCGCCAGCTCTGGTGGGGATCTCTCCTACGAGCAGTACTTC
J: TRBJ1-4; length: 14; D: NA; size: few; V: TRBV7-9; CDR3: CASSLRRESEKLFF; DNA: TGTGCCAGCAGCCTAAGGAGGGAAAGTGAAAAACTGTTTTTT
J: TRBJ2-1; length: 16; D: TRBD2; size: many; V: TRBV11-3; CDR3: CASSGVRGATLNEQFF; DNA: TGTGCCAGCAGCGGAGTGCGGGGGGCGACCCTCAATGAGCAGTTCTTC
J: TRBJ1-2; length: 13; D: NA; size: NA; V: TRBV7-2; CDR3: CASSLRGNCGYTF; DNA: TGTGCCAGCAGCCTCAGGGGCAACTGTGGCTACACCTTC
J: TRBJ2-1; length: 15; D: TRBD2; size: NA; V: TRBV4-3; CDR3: CASSPSGASYNEQFF; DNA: TGCGCCAGCAGCCCTAGCGGGGCCTCCTACAATGAGCAGTTCTTC
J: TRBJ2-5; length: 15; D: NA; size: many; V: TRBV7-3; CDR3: CASSLTTGRGETQYF; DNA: TGTGCCAGCAGCTTAACCACAGGGAGAGGCGAGACCCAGTACTTC
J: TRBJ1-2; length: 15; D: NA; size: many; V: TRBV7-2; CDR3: CASSLDQGGGYGYTF; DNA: TGTGCCAGCAGCTTAGATCAGGGCGGAGGCTATGGCTACACCTTC
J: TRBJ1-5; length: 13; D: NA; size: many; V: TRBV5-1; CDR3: CASSPASNQPQHF; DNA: TGCGCCAGCAGCCCCGCTAGCAATCAGCCCCAGCATTTT
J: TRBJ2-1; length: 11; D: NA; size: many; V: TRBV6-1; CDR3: CASRGLSEQFF; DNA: TGTGCCAGCAGAGGACTTTCGGAGCAGTTCTTC
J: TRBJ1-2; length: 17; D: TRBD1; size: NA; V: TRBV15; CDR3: CATSRGRDRGKGSGYTF; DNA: TGTGCCACCAGCAGAGGCCGGGACAGGGGTAAGGGTAGTGGCTACACCTTC
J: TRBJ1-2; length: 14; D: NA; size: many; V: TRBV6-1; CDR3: CASRMINLYYGYTF; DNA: TGTGCCAGCAGAATGATTAATCTCTACTATGGCTACACCTTC
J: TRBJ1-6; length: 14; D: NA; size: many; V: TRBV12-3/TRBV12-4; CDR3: CASSPDGGYSPLHF; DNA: TGTGCCAGCAGTCCTGACGGCGGATATTCACCCCTCCACTTT
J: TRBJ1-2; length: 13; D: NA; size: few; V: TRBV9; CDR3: CASSVGPEEGYTF; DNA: TGTGCCAGCAGCGTAGGTCCAGAGGAGGGCTACACCTTC
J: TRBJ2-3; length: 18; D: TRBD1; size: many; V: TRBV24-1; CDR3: CATSDPLRDRSSTDTQYF; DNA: TGTGCCACCAGTGATCCCCTCCGGGACAGGAGTTCCACAGATACGCAGTATTTT
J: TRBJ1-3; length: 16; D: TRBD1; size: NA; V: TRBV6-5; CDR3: CASSYSIRGPGDTIYF; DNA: TGTGCCAGCAGTTACTCGATAAGGGGGCCTGGAGACACCATATATTTT
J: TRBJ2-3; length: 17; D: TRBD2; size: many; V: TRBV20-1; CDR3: CSARDRFSGVGTDTQYF; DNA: TGCAGTGCTAGAGATCGGTTTAGCGGGGTGGGCACAGATACGCAGTATTTT
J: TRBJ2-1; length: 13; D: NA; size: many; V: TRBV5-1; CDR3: CASSQPQGYEQFF; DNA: TGCGCCAGCAGCCAACCCCAGGGCTACGAGCAGTTCTTC
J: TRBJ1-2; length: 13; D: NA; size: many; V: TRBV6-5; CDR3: CASSYAGENGYTF; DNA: TGTGCCAGCAGTTACGCGGGGGAGAATGGCTACACCTTC
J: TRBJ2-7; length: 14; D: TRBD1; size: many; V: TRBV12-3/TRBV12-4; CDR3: CASSLRQGADEQYF; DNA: TGTGCCAGCAGTTTGCGGCAGGGGGCCGACGAGCAGTACTTC
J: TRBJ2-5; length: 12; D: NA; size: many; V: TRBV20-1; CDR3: CSASVRGETQYF; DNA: TGCAGTGCTAGCGTCAGGGGTGAGACCCAGTACTTC
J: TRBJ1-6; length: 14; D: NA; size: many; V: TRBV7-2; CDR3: CASRIPREGSPLHF; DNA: TGTGCCAGCAGAATCCCCAGGGAGGGTTCACCCCTCCACTTT
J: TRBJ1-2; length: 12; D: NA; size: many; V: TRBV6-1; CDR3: CAIGRASLGYTF; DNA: TGTGCCATCGGAAGGGCGTCCCTCGGCTACACCTTC
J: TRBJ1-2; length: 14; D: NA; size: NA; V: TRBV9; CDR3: CASSVEDSPYGYTF; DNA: TGTGCCAGCAGCGTAGAAGACAGCCCGTATGGCTACACCTTC
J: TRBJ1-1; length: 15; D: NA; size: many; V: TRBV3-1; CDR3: CASSQADRWGTEAFF; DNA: TGTGCCAGCAGCCAAGCCGACAGGTGGGGCACTGAAGCTTTCTTT
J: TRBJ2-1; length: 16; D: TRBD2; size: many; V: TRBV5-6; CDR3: CASSGSGGSSYNEQFF; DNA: TGTGCCAGCAGCGGTAGCGGGGGTAGCTCCTACAATGAGCAGTTCTTC